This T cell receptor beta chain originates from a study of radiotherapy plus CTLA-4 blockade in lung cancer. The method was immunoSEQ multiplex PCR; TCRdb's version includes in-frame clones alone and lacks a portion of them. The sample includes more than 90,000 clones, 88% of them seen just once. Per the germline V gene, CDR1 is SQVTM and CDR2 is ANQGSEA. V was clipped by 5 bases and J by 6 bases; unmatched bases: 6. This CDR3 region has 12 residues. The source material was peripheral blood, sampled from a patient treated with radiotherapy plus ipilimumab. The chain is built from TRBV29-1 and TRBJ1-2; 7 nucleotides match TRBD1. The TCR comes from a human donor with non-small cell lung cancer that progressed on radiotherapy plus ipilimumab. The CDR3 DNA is TGCAGCGTTCTAACAGGGGTCAATGGCTACACCTTC. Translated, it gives CSVLTGVNGYTF.